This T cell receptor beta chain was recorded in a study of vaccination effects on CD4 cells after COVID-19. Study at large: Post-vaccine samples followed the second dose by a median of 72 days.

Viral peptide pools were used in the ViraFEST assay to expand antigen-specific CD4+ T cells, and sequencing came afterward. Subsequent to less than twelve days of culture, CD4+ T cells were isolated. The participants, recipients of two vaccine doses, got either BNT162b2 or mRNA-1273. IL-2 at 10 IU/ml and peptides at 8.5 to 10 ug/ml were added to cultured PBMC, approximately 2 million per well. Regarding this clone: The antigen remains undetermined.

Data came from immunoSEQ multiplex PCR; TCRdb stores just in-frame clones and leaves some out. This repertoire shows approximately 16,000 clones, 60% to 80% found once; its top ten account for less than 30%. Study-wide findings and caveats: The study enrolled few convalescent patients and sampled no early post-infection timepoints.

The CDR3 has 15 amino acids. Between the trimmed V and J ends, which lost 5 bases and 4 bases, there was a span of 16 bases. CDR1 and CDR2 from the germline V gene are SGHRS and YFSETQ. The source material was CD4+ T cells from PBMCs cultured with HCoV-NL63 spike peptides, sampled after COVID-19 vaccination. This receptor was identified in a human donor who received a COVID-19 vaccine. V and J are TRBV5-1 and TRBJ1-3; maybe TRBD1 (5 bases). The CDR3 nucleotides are TGCGCCAGCAGTTTCGGGACGACGGGAGGAAACACCATATATTTT. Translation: CASSFGTTGGNTIYF.